This T cell receptor beta chain was sequenced during a study of identical twins. TCRdb ran MiXCR on the 5' RACE reads and lists one entry per CDR3 protein. The data contain 550,000 to 700,000 distinct CDR3 sequences, around 9.6% of them seen just once; the ten biggest clones take up roughly 3%. Broader study findings: There was more out-of-frame TCR alpha sharing in monozygotic twins than models estimated. Out-of-frame alpha sequences shared by twins were enriched for low generation probability. Donors were not followed over many years; analysis was cross-sectional.

This clonotype has a count of ten or more. The antigen is unknown. The CDR3 has 15 amino acids. Looked up from germline, CDR1 is SGHDN and CDR2 is FVKESK. With 3 bases removed from V and 0 bases from J, the gap between germline ends came to 12 bases. Each donor (without exception) was a healthy Caucasian. The data were also submitted as part of a second study, on yellow fever vaccine responses in identical twins.

V usage is TRBV14 and J usage is TRBJ2-7; TRBD1 might be the D (5 bases). Sequenced: PBMCs. The clonotype originates from a woman between 18 and 29 years old in good health. The CDR3 nucleotides read TGTGCCAGCAGCCACAGGGCGACTTCCTCCTACGAGCAGTACTTC. It is translated as CASSHRATSSYEQYF.